The TCR beta chain described here comes from a study of T cells in Graves' hyperthyroidism and ophthalmopathy (dated by TCRdb to about 2019). Context from the whole study: Peripheral blood was sampled at the time of initial diagnosis, prior to any treatment. The 75 to 100 discovery patients were randomly split 7:3 into training and test sets. Thyroid tissue and blood T-cell repertoires from roughly six Graves' hyperthyroidism patients were also compared in the study. According to the paper, TCR Vbeta CDR3 sequencing was carried out on about 140 peripheral blood samples, which came from fewer than 50 ophthalmopathy, under 80 hyperthyroidism and roughly 17 progressor patients. To identify TCR V-J signatures that set the groups apart, the researchers used a discovery cohort of 95 to 100 patients, made up of 40 to 45 with Graves' ophthalmopathy and 57 with stable Graves' hyperthyroidism. After sampling, hyperthyroidism patients received methimazole starting at 30 mg daily, and ophthalmopathy patients received high-dose intravenous methylprednisolone. Prospective prediction of ophthalmopathy was tested in an independent validation cohort of fewer than 20 hyperthyroidism patients and 15 to 17 patients who later progressed to ophthalmopathy. Here is what the overall study found, with its caveats: Ophthalmopathy was separated from stable hyperthyroidism by a 13 V-J signature model, with around 90% sensitivity and about 81% specificity obtained in cross-validation and 80%/75% obtained in testing. In validation, the model predicted progression to ophthalmopathy a median of approximately 6.3 months before onset, with roughly 71% sensitivity and 72.22% specificity. No statistical method was used to set the sample size in advance, and investigators knew the group allocation. Most expanded thyroid clonotypes (frequency above 0.001) were also found in blood, which suggests that blood repertoires may mirror thyroid immune responses.

V sheds 5 bases and J sheds 6 bases, leaving 17 bases between their ends. CDR1 and CDR2, per the germline V gene, are MDHEN and SYDVKM. The CDR3 holds 14 amino acids from the cysteine to the phenylalanine. This entry keeps only the CDR3 DNA: 42 bases, framed from base 1. Amplification of TCR beta CDR3 regions was carried out from RNA transcripts. A first-round RT-PCR of the TCR CDR3 used the HTBI primer set with the Qiagen OneStep RT-PCR kit. The libraries were constructed in a second round of multiplex PCR and then size-selected and purified. Libraries were sequenced paired-end with 100 bp reads on an Illumina HiSeq2000. The authors processed their data as follows. SOAPnuke was used to process the raw data, removing reads that contained adapters or uncalled bases, had a mean Phred below 15, or lacked an exact match to the constant primer or identifier. High-quality paired reads were merged with COPE v1.2.5, and unique nucleotide sequences were defined as clonotypes. Clonotypes were aligned to IMGT TRBV, TRBD and TRBJ reference segments using MiTCR v1.1. The analysis was restricted to V-J combinations with a frequency above 0.0001, which together covered 99.2% of the repertoires. The TCS score was defined as F50 (clonal expansion) divided by E x V (chaos), with BLOSUM62-based TCRdist calculated between CDR3 peptides within each V-J. Welch's t-statistics and random forest reduced some 510 V-J features to roughly 13, which were used in a naive Bayes classifier (R e1071). Thyroid-blood repertoire similarity was quantified with the Morisita-Horn index. The public reads were reanalyzed by TCRdb: fastp trimming at Q25, MiXCR alignment, in-frame beta chains only. Entries that share a CDR3 protein sequence are merged under the most common genes and DNA. The V and J calls and clone size come from TCRdb's table, not from the authors' own analysis. The sample records around 610,000 distinct CDR3 sequences, approximately 15% of which are singletons. Approximately 4.2% of the sample is held by the ten biggest clonotypes.

A remark on this clonotype: The antigen this receptor binds is unknown. Per-nucleotide qualities are absent, and no much larger clonotype sits a single base away.

Ophthalmopathy patients had moderately to severely active disease, Clinical Activity Score of at least 3, NOSPECS grade of at least 4, and duration under 3 months. Any patient with an uncontrolled infection, another autoimmune disease, pregnancy or lactation was excluded. Clinical symptoms, serum thyroxine and TRAb, thyroid ultrasound, and orbital computed tomography formed the basis for the diagnoses. PBMCs were separated from roughly 10 ml of fresh peripheral blood using Ficoll-Paque density gradient centrifugation. Trizol reagent was used to extract total RNA, and RNA quality was then checked on an Agilent 2100 Bioanalyzer.

The sequence joins TRBV28 to TRBJ2-7, with a tentative D gene TRBD2 over 6 matching bases. The sequencing input was blood. This receptor was obtained from a woman aged 40 to 50 with Graves' ophthalmopathy. The DNA sequence is given as TGTGCCAGCAGTCGACTAGTACGAATCGGCGAGCAGTACTTC. It encodes CASSRLVRIGEQYF.